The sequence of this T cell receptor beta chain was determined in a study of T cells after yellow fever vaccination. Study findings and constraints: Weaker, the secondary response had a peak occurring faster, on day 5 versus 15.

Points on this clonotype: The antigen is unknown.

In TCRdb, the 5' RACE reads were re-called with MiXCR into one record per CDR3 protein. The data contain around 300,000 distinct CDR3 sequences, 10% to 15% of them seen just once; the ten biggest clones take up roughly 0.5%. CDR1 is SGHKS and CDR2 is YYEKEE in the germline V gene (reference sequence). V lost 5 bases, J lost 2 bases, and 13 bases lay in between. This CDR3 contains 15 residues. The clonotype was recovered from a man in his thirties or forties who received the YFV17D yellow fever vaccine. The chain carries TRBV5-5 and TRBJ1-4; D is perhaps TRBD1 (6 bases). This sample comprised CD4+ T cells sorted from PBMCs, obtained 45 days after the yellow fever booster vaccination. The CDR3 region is CASRADRHTNEKLFF. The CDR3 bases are TGTGCCAGCAGGGCGGACAGACACACTAATGAAAAACTGTTTTTT. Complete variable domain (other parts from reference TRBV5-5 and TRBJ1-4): DAGVTQSPTHLIKTRGQQVTLRCSPISGHKSVSWYQQVLGQGPQFIFQYYEKEERGRGNFPDRFSARQFPNYSSELNVNALLLGDSALYLCASRADRHTNEKLFFGSGTQLSVL.